The rows below give T cell receptor beta chains drawn from one sample of a study of CD8 T cells in Susac syndrome. TCRdb re-analysed the immunoSEQ multiplex PCR reads in MiXCR, keeping a single row per CDR3 protein. The sample records hundreds of thousands of distinct CDR3 sequences, just over 90% being singletons. Sequencing was done on a sample of CD4+ T cells from PBMCs. The receptors originated from a human donor with multiple sclerosis. Each CDR3 is given with its conserved first and last residue. The D gene is left open where the match is weak. The listing skips clone size in some rows; elsewhere it reads once, few, many or a size class.

d_call j_call v_call clone_size cdr3_aa cdr3_nt
TRBD1 TRBJ1-6 TRBV30 NA CAWSGGQASNSPLHF TGTGCCTGGAGCGGGGGACAGGCCAGTAATTCACCCCTCCACTTT
NA TRBJ2-5 TRBV27 NA CASSLGQTPGTQYF TGTGCCAGCAGTTTAGGACAGACCCCAGGGACCCAGTACTTC
NA TRBJ1-5 TRBV18 few CASSPRTDQPQHF TGTGCCAGCTCACCACGGACCGATCAGCCCCAGCATTTT
NA TRBJ2-4 TRBV7-9 NA CASSLDFSKNIQYF TGTGCCAGCAGCTTAGATTTTAGCAAAAACATTCAGTACTTC
NA TRBJ1-1 TRBV7-6 NA CASSLSGHLNTEAFF TGTGCCAGCAGCTTAAGTGGACACCTGAACACTGAAGCTTTCTTT
TRBD2 TRBJ2-2 TRBV29-1 NA CSGSGLAGFPGELFF TGCAGCGGCTCGGGACTAGCGGGATTCCCCGGGGAGCTGTTTTTT
NA TRBJ1-2 TRBV5-1 NA CASSLGDTGNYGYTF TGCGCCAGCAGCTTGGGGGACACTGGTAACTATGGCTACACCTTC
TRBD2 TRBJ2-3 TRBV20-1 NA CSAGGLAGTFSTDTQYF TGCAGTGCCGGGGGACTAGCGGGAACCTTTAGCACAGATACGCAGTATTTT
NA TRBJ1-2 TRBV30 once CAWNEGGYGYTF TGTGCCTGGAATGAGGGCGGCTATGGCTACACCTTC
TRBD1 TRBJ1-1 TRBV2 NA CASRRGRATEAFF TGTGCCAGCAGGAGGGGGCGCGCGACTGAAGCTTTCTTT
NA TRBJ2-1 TRBV20-1 NA CSAREDEQFF TGCAGTGCTAGAGAAGATGAGCAGTTCTTC
NA TRBJ2-7 TRBV11-1 NA CASSLGTGISYEQYF TGTGCCAGCAGCTTAGGAACAGGTATCTCCTACGAGCAGTACTTC
TRBD2 TRBJ2-2 TRBV2 NA CASSLTSGQNTGELFF TGTGCCAGCAGTTTGACTAGCGGACAGAACACCGGGGAGCTGTTTTTT
NA TRBJ1-2 TRBV15 NA CATSRARGLDGYTF TGTGCCACCAGCAGAGCGCGGGGGCTGGATGGCTACACCTTC
NA TRBJ1-1 TRBV10-3 NA CAIRETGGNTEAFF TGTGCCATCAGGGAAACGGGGGGGAACACTGAAGCTTTCTTT
TRBD1 TRBJ1-1 TRBV2 NA CASILEGATEAFF TGTGCCAGCATCCTGGAGGGGGCCACTGAAGCTTTCTTT
NA TRBJ2-3 TRBV6-1 NA CASSGEYTDTQYF TGTGCCAGCAGCGGAGAGTACACAGATACGCAGTATTTT
NA TRBJ2-1 TRBV5-1 NA CASSLQGLVEQFF TGCGCCAGCAGCTTGCAGGGTTTGGTTGAGCAGTTCTTC
NA TRBJ2-5 TRBV3-1 NA CASSQSTWETQYF TGTGCCAGCAGCCAATCGACTTGGGAGACCCAGTACTTC
TRBD2 TRBJ2-1 TRBV5-4 NA CASSSYSGRARNEQFF TGTGCCAGCAGCTCGTATAGCGGGAGGGCCCGGAATGAGCAGTTCTTC
NA TRBJ1-5 TRBV15 NA CAPQGMRSNQPQHF TGTGCCCCTCAGGGGATGCGGAGCAATCAGCCCCAGCATTTT
NA TRBJ2-7 TRBV28 NA CASSLWGGAEDEQYF TGTGCCAGCAGTTTATGGGGCGGGGCGGAGGACGAGCAGTACTTC
NA TRBJ1-1 TRBV5-1 NA CASSLESPVNTEAFF TGCGCCAGCAGCTTGGAGTCGCCCGTGAACACTGAAGCTTTCTTT
TRBD1 TRBJ1-6 TRBV28 NA CASSIPGTGYSPLHF TGTGCCAGCAGTATCCCCGGGACAGGGTATTCACCCCTCCACTTT
NA TRBJ1-2 TRBV2 NA CASSAEGTGLGYTF TGTGCCAGCAGCGCCGAAGGGACGGGTCTTGGCTACACCTTC
TRBD2 TRBJ2-2 TRBV5-1 NA CASSSLSGITGELFF TGCGCCAGCAGCTCCCTTAGCGGGATTACCGGGGAGCTGTTTTTT
TRBD1 TRBJ2-3 TRBV20-1 NA CSAREIGAGGPDTQYF TGCAGTGCTAGAGAGATTGGGGCAGGGGGCCCAGATACGCAGTATTTT
NA TRBJ2-3 TRBV12-3/TRBV12-4 NA CASSLGRSSTDTQYF TGTGCCAGCAGTTTGGGCAGGTCAAGCACAGATACGCAGTATTTT
NA TRBJ2-1 TRBV23-1 NA CASSQPRAGRDKGYNEQFF TGCGCCAGCAGTCAACCCAGAGCGGGCCGGGACAAGGGGTACAATGAGCAGTTCTTC
TRBD1 TRBJ1-5 TRBV2 NA CASRNGQAFLGGQPQHF TGTGCCAGCAGAAATGGACAGGCTTTCTTGGGGGGTCAGCCCCAGCATTTT
TRBD1 TRBJ2-2 TRBV19 NA CASRGQGATGELFF TGTGCCAGTAGGGGACAGGGGGCTACCGGGGAGCTGTTTTTT
TRBD2 TRBJ2-5 TRBV20-1 NA CSATRLAGETQYF TGCAGTGCTACGCGACTAGCGGGAGAGACCCAGTACTTC
NA TRBJ2-3 TRBV27 NA CASRTLDGTTTDTQYF TGTGCCAGCAGGACCCTCGACGGAACCACAACTGATACGCAGTATTTT
NA TRBJ1-4 TRBV6-2/TRBV6-3 NA CAAGHGGGALNEKLFF TGTGCCGCAGGTCACGGGGGAGGCGCCCTGAATGAAAAACTGTTTTTT
NA TRBJ1-5 TRBV2 once CASSDRGPGSNQPQHF TGTGCCAGCAGTGATCGGGGTCCGGGGAGCAATCAGCCCCAGCATTTT
NA TRBJ2-2 TRBV18 NA CASSQSNTGELFF TGTGCCAGCTCACAATCGAACACCGGGGAGCTGTTTTTT
NA TRBJ2-1 TRBV7-8 NA CASSFGQAIYNEQFF TGTGCCAGCAGCTTCGGCCAGGCGATTTACAATGAGCAGTTCTTC
NA TRBJ2-3 TRBV7-2 NA CASSSTHTDTQYF TGTGCCAGCAGCTCGACGCACACAGATACGCAGTATTTT
NA TRBJ2-3 TRBV29-1 NA CSVEGGGELARPTDTQYF TGCAGCGTTGAAGGAGGGGGGGAGCTAGCGCGACCCACAGATACGCAGTATTTT
NA TRBJ2-1 TRBV24-1 NA CATSDSPSSARYNEQFF TGTGCCACCAGTGATTCCCCATCTAGCGCCCGCTACAATGAGCAGTTCTTC
TRBD1 TRBJ2-1 TRBV9 NA CASSVKGGQGYNEQFF TGTGCCAGCAGCGTAAAGGGGGGACAGGGCTACAATGAGCAGTTCTTC
NA TRBJ2-2 TRBV24-1 once CATSDPFGGAVGELFF TGTGCCACCAGTGATCCTTTCGGAGGGGCCGTCGGGGAGCTGTTTTTT
TRBD1 TRBJ1-4 TRBV7-9 NA CASRSSGGTNEKLFF TGTGCCAGCAGATCCTCAGGGGGGACTAATGAAAAACTGTTTTTT
NA TRBJ1-2 TRBV19 once CASTRDCYTF TGTGCCAGTACCCGTGATTGCTACACCTTC
NA TRBJ2-1 TRBV12-5 once CASGLPHSNEQFF TGTGCTAGTGGTTTGCCACATAGTAATGAGCAGTTCTTC
TRBD1 TRBJ2-7 TRBV20-1 NA CSAQDRDRGSYEQYF TGCAGTGCCCAAGATCGGGACAGGGGATCCTACGAGCAGTACTTC
NA TRBJ1-4 TRBV15 NA CATSEQAASEKLFF TGTGCCACCAGCGAGCAGGCCGCTTCCGAAAAACTGTTTTTT
TRBD1 TRBJ1-1 TRBV29-1 few CSVGQGNTEAFF TGCAGCGTCGGACAGGGGAACACTGAAGCTTTCTTT
NA TRBJ2-2 TRBV5-1 NA CASSLGSQLAGELFF TGCGCCAGCAGCTTGGGTAGCCAATTGGCCGGGGAGCTGTTTTTT
NA TRBJ1-3 TRBV30 NA CAWSVFARAGNTIYF TGTGCCTGGAGTGTATTCGCTAGAGCTGGAAACACCATATATTTT
NA TRBJ1-6 TRBV12-3/TRBV12-4 NA CASTLGGNNSPLHF TGTGCCAGCACCTTGGGGGGGAATAATTCACCCCTCCACTTT
TRBD1 TRBJ2-7 TRBV4-1 NA CASSQGTAPSYEQYF TGCGCCAGCAGCCAGGGGACAGCCCCCTCCTACGAGCAGTACTTC
NA TRBJ2-3 TRBV5-6 NA CASSLTALGSFTDTQYF TGTGCCAGCAGCTTGACCGCTTTAGGTTCGTTCACAGATACGCAGTATTTT
TRBD1 TRBJ2-2 TRBV12-3/TRBV12-4 NA CASSLGQGADGELFF TGTGCCAGCAGTTTAGGACAGGGGGCTGACGGGGAGCTGTTTTTT
NA TRBJ2-3 TRBV11-2 NA CASSQNPDTQYF TGTGCCAGCAGCCAGAATCCAGATACGCAGTATTTT
NA TRBJ2-3 TRBV20-1 NA CSAKGLSRGTDTQYF TGCAGTGCTAAGGGACTCTCTAGGGGAACAGATACGCAGTATTTT
NA TRBJ1-1 TRBV10-3 NA CAISEAQLSNTEAFF TGTGCCATCAGTGAAGCTCAGTTATCGAACACTGAAGCTTTCTTT
TRBD2 TRBJ2-5 TRBV15 NA CATSRVTGGETQYF TGTGCCACCAGCAGAGTTACGGGGGGAGAGACCCAGTACTTC
NA TRBJ1-1 TRBV29-1 once CSVAKLTGTYQTEAFF TGCAGCGTTGCTAAATTAACAGGGACCTATCAAACTGAAGCTTTCTTT